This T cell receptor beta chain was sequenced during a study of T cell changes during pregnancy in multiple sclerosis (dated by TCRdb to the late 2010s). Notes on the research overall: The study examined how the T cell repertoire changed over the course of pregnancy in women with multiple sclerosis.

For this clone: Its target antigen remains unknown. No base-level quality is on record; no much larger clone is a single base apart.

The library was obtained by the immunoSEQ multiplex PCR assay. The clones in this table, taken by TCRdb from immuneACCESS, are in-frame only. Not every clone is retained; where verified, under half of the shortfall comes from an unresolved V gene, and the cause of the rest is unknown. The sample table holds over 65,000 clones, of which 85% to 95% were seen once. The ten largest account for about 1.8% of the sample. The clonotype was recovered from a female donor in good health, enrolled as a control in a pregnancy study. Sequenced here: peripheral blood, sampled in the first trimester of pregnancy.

The nucleotide sequence is given as TGTGCCAGTATGCCCCCTAGGGGGGGGATATACAATCAGCCCCAGCATTTT. This encodes CASMPPRGGIYNQPQHF. This sequence uses TRBV19 and TRBJ1-5; D gene: possibly TRBD1, on 6 matching bases. CDR1 and CDR2 were assigned from the germline V gene (reference sequence) as LNHDA and SQIVND. Trimming at the junction amounts to 7 bases on V and 3 bases on J, and the germline ends lie 22 bases apart. The CDR3 covers 17 residues, taking in both the cysteine and the phenylalanine. The retained sequence is limited to the CDR3, 51 bases, with the frame set at the first base. Here the CDR3 is joined to the reference TRBV19 and TRBJ1-5 genes, and the full variable domain is: DGGITQSPKYLFRKEGQNVTLSCEQNLNHDAMYWYRQDPGQGLRLIYYSQIVNDFQKGDIAEGYSVSREKKESFPLTVTSAQKNPTAFYLCASMPPRGGIYNQPQHFGDGTRLSIL.